These T cell receptor beta chains were read from a single sample in a study of CD8 T cells in ankylosing spondylitis. MiXCR, run by TCRdb on the 5' RACE reads, gives a single entry per CDR3 protein. Of roughly 230,000 distinct CDR3 sequences in the sample, more than 9% were seen once. The sequencing sample was made of blood, either unsorted or a sorted T cell fraction (not recorded which). The receptors shown here come from a male donor with ankylosing spondylitis or in good health (not recorded which). CDR3s include the opening cysteine and the closing phenylalanine or tryptophan. The order of the fields is J gene, D gene, V gene, clone size, CDR3 DNA, CDR3 protein. D genes are given only for firm matches. Size is stated as once, few, many, or a class for an expanded clone.

j_gene: TRBJ2-7
d_gene: NA
v_gene: TRBV7-2
abundance: few
CDR3nt: TGTGCCAGCAGCTTAGAAGGGCCTTACGCGCAGTACTTC
CDR3aa: CASSLEGPYAQYF

j_gene: TRBJ1-2
d_gene: NA
v_gene: TRBV3-1
abundance: many
CDR3nt: TGTGCCAGCACAGGGGAATACGGCTACACCTTC
CDR3aa: CASTGEYGYTF

j_gene: TRBJ1-2
d_gene: NA
v_gene: TRBV27
abundance: many
CDR3nt: TGTGCCAGCAGTGATGGCCCCAACTATGGCTACACCTTC
CDR3aa: CASSDGPNYGYTF

j_gene: TRBJ1-2
d_gene: NA
v_gene: TRBV5-1
abundance: many
CDR3nt: TGCGCCAGCAGCCTCCCGCCGGAGGGTAACTATGGCTACACCTTC
CDR3aa: CASSLPPEGNYGYTF

j_gene: TRBJ1-4
d_gene: NA
v_gene: TRBV18
abundance: many
CDR3nt: TGTGCCAGCTCCCCCGGTGCGACAACTAATGAAAAACTGTTTTTT
CDR3aa: CASSPGATTNEKLFF

j_gene: TRBJ1-1
d_gene: TRBD1
v_gene: TRBV12-3/TRBV12-4
abundance: many
CDR3nt: TGCGCCAGCAGCTTGGGGACAGCGAACACTGAAGCTTTCTTT
CDR3aa: CASSLGTANTEAFF

j_gene: TRBJ2-2
d_gene: NA
v_gene: TRBV6-1
abundance: many
CDR3nt: TGTGCCAGCAGAGGACAAATAAGGACCGGGGAGCTGTTTTTT
CDR3aa: CASRGQIRTGELFF

j_gene: TRBJ2-1
d_gene: NA
v_gene: TRBV12-3/TRBV12-4
abundance: many
CDR3nt: TGTGCCAGCAGTCCCACGGGTTATGAGCAGTTCTTC
CDR3aa: CASSPTGYEQFF

j_gene: TRBJ1-3
d_gene: NA
v_gene: TRBV5-1
abundance: many
CDR3nt: TGCGCCAGCAGCCTATCTAGAACCAGCGTCTCTGGAAACACCATATATTTT
CDR3aa: CASSLSRTSVSGNTIYF

j_gene: TRBJ1-1
d_gene: NA
v_gene: TRBV7-9
abundance: many
CDR3nt: TGTGCCAGCAGCCTAGGGGATTGGGGCACTGAAGCTTTCTTT
CDR3aa: CASSLGDWGTEAFF

j_gene: TRBJ1-3
d_gene: NA
v_gene: TRBV20-1
abundance: many
CDR3nt: TGCAGTGCTAGTCCAGGGTCTTCTGGAAACACCATATATTTT
CDR3aa: CSASPGSSGNTIYF

j_gene: TRBJ2-1
d_gene: TRBD2
v_gene: TRBV2
abundance: many
CDR3nt: TGTGCCAGCTACCTAGGACTAGCGGGGAACGAGCAGTTCTTC
CDR3aa: CASYLGLAGNEQFF